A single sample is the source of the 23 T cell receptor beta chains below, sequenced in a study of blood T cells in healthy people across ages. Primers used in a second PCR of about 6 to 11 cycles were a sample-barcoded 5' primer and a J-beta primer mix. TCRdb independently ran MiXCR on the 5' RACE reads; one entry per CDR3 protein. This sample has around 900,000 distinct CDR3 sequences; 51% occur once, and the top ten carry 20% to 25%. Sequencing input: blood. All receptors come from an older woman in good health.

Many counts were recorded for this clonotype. As DNA, the CDR3 is TGTGCCAGCAGTTTACCCGGCGTCTTTAGCAATCAGCCCCAGCATTTT. The encoded protein is CASSLPGVFSNQPQHF. This chain joins TRBV28 and TRBJ1-5; D remains ambiguous. Between the trimmed V and J ends, which lost 2 bases and 0 bases, there was a span of 11 bases. The CDR3 is 16 residues long. Germline assignment: CDR1 MDHEN and CDR2 SYDVKM. The full variable domain, with the rest looked up from reference TRBV28 and TRBJ1-5, is DVKVTQSSRYLVKRTGEKVFLECVQDMDHENMFWYRQDPGLGLRLIYFSYDVKMKEKGDIPEGYSVSREKKERFSLILESASTNQTSMYLCASSLPGVFSNQPQHFGDGTRLSIL.

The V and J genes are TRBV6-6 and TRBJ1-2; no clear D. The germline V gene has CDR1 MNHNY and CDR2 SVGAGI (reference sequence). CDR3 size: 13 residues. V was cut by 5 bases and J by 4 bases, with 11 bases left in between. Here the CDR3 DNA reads TGTGCCAGCAGTCCCTCCCCGGTCTATGGCTACACCTTC. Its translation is CASSPSPVYGYTF.

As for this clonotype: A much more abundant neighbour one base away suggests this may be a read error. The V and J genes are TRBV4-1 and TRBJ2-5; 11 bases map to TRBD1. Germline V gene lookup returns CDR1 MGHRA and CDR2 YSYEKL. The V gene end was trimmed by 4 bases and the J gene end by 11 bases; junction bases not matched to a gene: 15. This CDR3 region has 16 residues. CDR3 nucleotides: TGCGCCAGCAGCCTGGACAGGGGGCGCAAGGCCTACGGGCAGTACTTC. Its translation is CASSLDRGRKAYGQYF.

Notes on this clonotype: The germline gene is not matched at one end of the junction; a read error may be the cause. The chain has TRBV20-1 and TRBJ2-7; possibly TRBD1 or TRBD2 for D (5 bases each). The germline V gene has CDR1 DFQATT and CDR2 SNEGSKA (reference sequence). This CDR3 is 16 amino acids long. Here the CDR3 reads CSARARGQIGSYEQYF. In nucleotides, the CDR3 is TGCAGTGCCCGGGCGAGGGGCCAAATTGGCTCCTACGAACAGTACTTC.

The CDR3 DNA is TGCAGCGTCGGACCGGCCTACGAGCAGTACTTC. Residues: CSVGPAYEQYF. The chain couples TRBV29-1 to TRBJ2-7; the D is unclear. The ends were cut back, 6 bases at V and 2 bases at J, with 8 bases in the middle. The CDR3 consists of 11 residues. Germline CDR1 is SQVTM and CDR2 is ANQGSEA.

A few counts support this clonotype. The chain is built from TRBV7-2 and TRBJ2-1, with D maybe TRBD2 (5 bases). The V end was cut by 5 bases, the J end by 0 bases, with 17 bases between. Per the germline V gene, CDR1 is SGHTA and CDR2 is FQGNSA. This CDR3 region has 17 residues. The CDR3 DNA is TGTGCCAGCAGCCCGAAAACGAGAGCGGTCTCCTACAATGAGCAGTTCTTC. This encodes CASSPKTRAVSYNEQFF.

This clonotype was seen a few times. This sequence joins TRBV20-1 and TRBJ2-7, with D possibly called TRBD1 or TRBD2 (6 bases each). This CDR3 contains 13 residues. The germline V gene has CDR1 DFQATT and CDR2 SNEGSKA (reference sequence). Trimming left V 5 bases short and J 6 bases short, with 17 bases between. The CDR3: CSAPRDGGLEQYF. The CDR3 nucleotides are TGCAGTGCTCCCCGTGATGGGGGGCTCGAGCAGTACTTC.

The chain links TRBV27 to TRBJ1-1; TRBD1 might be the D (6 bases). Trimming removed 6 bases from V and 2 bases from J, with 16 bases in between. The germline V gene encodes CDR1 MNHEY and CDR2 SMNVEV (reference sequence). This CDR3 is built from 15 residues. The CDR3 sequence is CASRGASGRNTEAFF. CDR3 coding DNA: TGTGCCAGCAGGGGGGCCAGTGGGCGAAACACTGAAGCTTTCTTT.

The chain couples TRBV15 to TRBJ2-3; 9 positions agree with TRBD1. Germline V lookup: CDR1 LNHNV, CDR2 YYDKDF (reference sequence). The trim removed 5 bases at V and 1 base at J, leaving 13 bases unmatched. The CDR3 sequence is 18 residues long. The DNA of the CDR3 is TGTGCCACCAGCTTTCGGGACAGGGCACCCCTAGGCACAGATACGCAGTATTTT. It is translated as CATSFRDRAPLGTDTQYF.

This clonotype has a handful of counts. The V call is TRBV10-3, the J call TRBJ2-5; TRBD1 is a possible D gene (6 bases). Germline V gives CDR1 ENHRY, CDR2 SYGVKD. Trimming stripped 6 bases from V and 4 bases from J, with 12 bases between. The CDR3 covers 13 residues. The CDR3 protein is CAISRVGGETQYF. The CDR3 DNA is TGTGCCATCAGCAGGGTAGGGGGAGAGACCCAGTACTTC.

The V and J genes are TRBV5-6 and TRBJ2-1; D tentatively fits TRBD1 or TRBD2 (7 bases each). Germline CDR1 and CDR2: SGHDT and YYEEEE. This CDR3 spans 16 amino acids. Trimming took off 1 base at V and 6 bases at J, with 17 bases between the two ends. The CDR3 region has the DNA TGTGCCAGCAGCTTGCTGGGCAGGGGGAGGGGCAATGAGCAGTTCTTC. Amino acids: CASSLLGRGRGNEQFF.

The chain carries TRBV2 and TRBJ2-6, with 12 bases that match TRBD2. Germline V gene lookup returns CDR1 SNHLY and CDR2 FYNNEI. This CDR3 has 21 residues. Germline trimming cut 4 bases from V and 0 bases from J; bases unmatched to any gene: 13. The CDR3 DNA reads TGTGCCAGCAGTGGGTCCACTAGCGGGAGGTACAGATTCTCTGGGGCCAACGTCCTGACTTTC. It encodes CASSGSTSGRYRFSGANVLTF.

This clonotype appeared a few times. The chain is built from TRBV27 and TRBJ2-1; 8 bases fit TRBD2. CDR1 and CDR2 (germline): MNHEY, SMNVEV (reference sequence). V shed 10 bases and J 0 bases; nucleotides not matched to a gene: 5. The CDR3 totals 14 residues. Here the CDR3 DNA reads TGTGCCACACGGGGGGGAAACTCCTACAATGAGCAGTTCTTC. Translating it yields CATRGGNSYNEQFF.

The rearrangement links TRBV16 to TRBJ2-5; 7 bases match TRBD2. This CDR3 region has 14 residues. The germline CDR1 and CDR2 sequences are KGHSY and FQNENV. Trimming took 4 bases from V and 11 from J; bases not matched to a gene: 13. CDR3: CASSPWTTAGEQYF. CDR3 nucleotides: TGTGCCAGCAGCCCGTGGACTACGGCGGGAGAGCAGTACTTC.

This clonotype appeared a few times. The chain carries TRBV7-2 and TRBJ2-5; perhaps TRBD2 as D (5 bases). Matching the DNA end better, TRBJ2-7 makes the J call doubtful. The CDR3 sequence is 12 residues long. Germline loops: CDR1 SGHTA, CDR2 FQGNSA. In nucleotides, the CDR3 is TGTGCCAGCAGCTTAAGGGAGCGCGAGCAGTACTTC. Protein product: CASSLREREQYF.

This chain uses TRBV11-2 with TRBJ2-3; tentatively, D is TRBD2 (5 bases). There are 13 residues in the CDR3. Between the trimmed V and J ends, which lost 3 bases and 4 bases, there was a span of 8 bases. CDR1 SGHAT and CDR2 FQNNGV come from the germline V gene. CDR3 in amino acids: CASSLDFADTQYF. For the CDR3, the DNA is TGTGCCAGCAGCTTGGACTTCGCAGATACGCAGTATTTT.

In DNA, the CDR3 is TGCGCCAGCAGCCCGCTAGCGGGGGGGCGACATGAGCAGTTCTTC. Protein product: CASSPLAGGRHEQFF. V gene TRBV5-1 combines with J gene TRBJ2-1; 12 bases map to TRBD2. Germline V gives CDR1 SGHRS, CDR2 YFSETQ. Losses at the gene ends were 4 bases for V and 8 bases for J; bases not matched to a gene: 7. The CDR3 is 15 amino acids.

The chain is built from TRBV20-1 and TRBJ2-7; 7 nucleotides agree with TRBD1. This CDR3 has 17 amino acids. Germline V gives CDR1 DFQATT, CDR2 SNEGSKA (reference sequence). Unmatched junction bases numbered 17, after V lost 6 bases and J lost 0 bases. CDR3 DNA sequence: TGCAGTGCCCAGAGATCCTTTATACAGGGGAGCTCCTACGAGCAGTACTTC. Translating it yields CSAQRSFIQGSSYEQYF.

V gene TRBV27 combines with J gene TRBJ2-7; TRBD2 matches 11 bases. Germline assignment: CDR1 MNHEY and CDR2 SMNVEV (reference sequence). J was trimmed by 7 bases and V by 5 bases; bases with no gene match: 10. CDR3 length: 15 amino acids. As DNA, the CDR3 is TGTGCCAGCAGTCTAGGGACTAGCGGCTCCACTGAGCAGTACTTC. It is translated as CASSLGTSGSTEQYF.

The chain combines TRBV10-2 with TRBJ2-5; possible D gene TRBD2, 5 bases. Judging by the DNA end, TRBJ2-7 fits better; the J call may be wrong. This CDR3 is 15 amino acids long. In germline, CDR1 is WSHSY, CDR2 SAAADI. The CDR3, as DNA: TGCGCCAGCAGTGACATCGTAGCGTATGGCTACGAGCAGTACTTC. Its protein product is CASSDIVAYGYEQYF.

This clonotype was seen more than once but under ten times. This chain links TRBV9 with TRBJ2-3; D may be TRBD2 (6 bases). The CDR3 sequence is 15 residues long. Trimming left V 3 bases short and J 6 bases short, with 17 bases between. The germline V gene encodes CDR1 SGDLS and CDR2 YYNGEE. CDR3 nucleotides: TGTGCCAGCAGCGCACAAAATCGGGGGACCGATACGCAGTATTTT. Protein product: CASSAQNRGTDTQYF.

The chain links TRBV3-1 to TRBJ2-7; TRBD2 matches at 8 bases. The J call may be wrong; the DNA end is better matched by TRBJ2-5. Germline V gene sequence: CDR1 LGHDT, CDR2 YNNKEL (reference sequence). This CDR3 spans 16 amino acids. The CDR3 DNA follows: TGTGCCAGCAGCCATCCGGCGGGAGGACGGAGGGAGACCCAGTACTTC. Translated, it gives CASSHPAGGRRETQYF.

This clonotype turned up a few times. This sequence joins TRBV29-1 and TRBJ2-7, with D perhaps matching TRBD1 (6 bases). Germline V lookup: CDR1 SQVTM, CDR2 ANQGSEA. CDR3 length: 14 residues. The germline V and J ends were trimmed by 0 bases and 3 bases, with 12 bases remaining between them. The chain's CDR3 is CSVEETGGDYEQYF. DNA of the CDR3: TGCAGCGTTGAAGAGACAGGTGGGGACTACGAGCAGTACTTC.